These 8 T cell receptor beta chains were sequenced from one sample in a study of T cells in Graves' hyperthyroidism and ophthalmopathy. TCR beta CDR3 region amplification was performed from RNA transcripts. Primed by the HTBI set, a first-round RT-PCR was run on the TCR CDR3. MiXCR, run by TCRdb on the multiplex PCR reads, gives a single entry per CDR3 protein. The sample contains about 640,000 distinct CDR3 sequences, less than 25% of which appear only once. Sequencing used blood. The receptors derive from a man aged 25-40 years with Graves' ophthalmopathy.

This clonotype was found a few times. This chain connects TRBV5-5 to TRBJ1-1, with D possibly being TRBD1 (6 bases). Germline values: CDR1 SGHKS, CDR2 YYEKEE (reference sequence). The CDR3 totals 18 residues. V dropped 1 base and J dropped 1 base, with 20 bases sitting between them. CDR3 protein: CASSLMGGGRVGNTEAFF. CDR3 bases: TGTGCCAGCAGCTTGATGGGGGGCGGTCGTGTGGGGAACACTGAAGCTTTCTTT.

V and J are TRBV7-2 and TRBJ2-7; tentatively, D is TRBD1 (6 bases). Germline loops: CDR1 SGHTA, CDR2 FQGNSA. The CDR3 contains 16 residues. The V gene lost 3 bases and the J gene lost 1 base, with 16 bases spanning the gap. The CDR3 sequence: CASSLRAGTQSYEQYF. CDR3 DNA: TGTGCCAGCAGCTTGAGGGCCGGGACACAATCCTACGAGCAGTACTTC.

The chain joins TRBV4-1 to TRBJ1-3; 8 nucleotides line up with TRBD1. From germline, CDR1 is MGHRA and CDR2 YSYEKL. Germline trimming cut 4 bases from V and 0 bases from J; bases unmatched to any gene: 5. The CDR3 is 16 residues long. The CDR3 DNA follows: TGCGCCAGCAGCCGAACAGGGGGGATCTCTGGAAACACCATATATTTT. Translating gives CASSRTGGISGNTIYF.

On this clonotype itself: A much more abundant neighbour one base away suggests this may be a read error. J is TRBJ1-1 and V is TRBV27, with unresolved D. There are 17 residues in the CDR3. V lost 6 bases and J lost 0, with 20 bases in between. From germline, CDR1 is MNHEY and CDR2 SMNVEV (reference sequence). The CDR3 sequence: CASSPMSLFYLNTEAFF. CDR3 coding DNA: TGTGCCAGCAGCCCAATGTCCCTATTCTACTTGAACACTGAAGCTTTCTTT.

The chain uses TRBV6-1 and TRBJ1-2; weak D call: TRBD1 (6 bases). Per germline, CDR1 MNHNS and CDR2 SASEGT. The CDR3 has 14 residues. V was trimmed by 1 base and J by 4 bases, leaving 10 bases between them. The CDR3 nucleotides read TGTGCCAGCAGTGAAGGCAGGGGAGTCTATGGCTACACCTTC. It specifies CASSEGRGVYGYTF.

In DNA form, the CDR3 reads TGTGCCAGCAGTATCGAGCAGGGGGCACTCCCCGGCGAGCAGTACTTC. Translating it yields CASSIEQGALPGEQYF. The J gene is TRBJ2-7, the V gene TRBV12-3 or TRBV12-4; 8 bases align to TRBD1. The junction had 15 bases not matched to a gene; V was cut back by 5 bases and J by 6 bases. CDR3 length: 16 residues.

Details on this clonotype: This clone may be a read error of a much larger clone one base away. This chain uses TRBV3-1 with TRBJ1-2; possibly TRBD1 for D (6 bases). Germline CDR1 is LGHDT and CDR2 is YNNKEL (reference sequence). Trimming cost V 0 bases and J 3 bases, with 14 bases left between them. The CDR3 extends over 16 amino acids. The CDR3 region has the DNA TGTGCCAGCAGCCAAGATGGAGGGGGGGTGGACTATGGCTACACCTTC. Translating it yields CASSQDGGGVDYGYTF.

This clonotype was recorded many times. The chain joins TRBV11-2 to TRBJ2-1; 7 nucleotides agree with TRBD2. The CDR3 covers 16 residues. Germline trimming cut 5 bases from V and 7 bases from J; bases unmatched to any gene: 14. The V gene's germline CDR1 is SGHAT and CDR2 FQNNGV. The CDR3 nucleotides are TGTGCCAGCAGCCACCTTCGAGGGAGGGCCATGAATGAGCAGTTCTTC. Residues: CASSHLRGRAMNEQFF.